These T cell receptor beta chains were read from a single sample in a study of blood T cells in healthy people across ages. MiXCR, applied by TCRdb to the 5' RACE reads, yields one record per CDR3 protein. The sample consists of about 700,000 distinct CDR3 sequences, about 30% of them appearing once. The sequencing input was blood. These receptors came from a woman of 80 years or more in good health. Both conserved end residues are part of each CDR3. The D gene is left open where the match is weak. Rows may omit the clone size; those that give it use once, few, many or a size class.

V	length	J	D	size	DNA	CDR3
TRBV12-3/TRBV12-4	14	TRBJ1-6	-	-	TGCGCCAGCAGCCGGGACGGCCGGTATTCACCCCTCCACTTT	CASSRDGRYSPLHF
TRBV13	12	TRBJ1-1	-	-	TGTGCCAGCAGCTCAACCGGGAAGTCGGCTTTCTTT	CASSSTGKSAFF
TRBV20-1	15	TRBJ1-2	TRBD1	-	TGCAGTGCCCTCGGACAGGGTCCTGTCAACTCTGGCTACACCTTC	CSALGQGPVNSGYTF
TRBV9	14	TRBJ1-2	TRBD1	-	TGTGCCAGCAGCGTAGCGACAGGGGGCTATGGCTACACCTTC	CASSVATGGYGYTF
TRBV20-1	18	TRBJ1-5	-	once	TGCAGTGCTAGAATCACCACGCCCGGGACATTGTCGGGACAGCCCCAGCATTTT	CSARITTPGTLSGQPQHF
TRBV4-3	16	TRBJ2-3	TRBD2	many	TGCGCCAGCAGCCAAGACCTAGCGGGGAACACAGATACGCAGTATTTT	CASSQDLAGNTDTQYF
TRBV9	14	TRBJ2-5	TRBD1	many	TGTGCCAGCAGCGTGGACAGGCACCAAGAGACCCAGTACTTC	CASSVDRHQETQYF
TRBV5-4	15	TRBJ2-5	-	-	TGTGCCACCAGCCCGCAGATAAACTCCTACAATGAGCAGTACTTC	CATSPQINSYNEQYF
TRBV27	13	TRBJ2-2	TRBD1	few	TGTGCCAGCAGTAGGACAGGCTCCGGGGAGCTGTTTTTT	CASSRTGSGELFF
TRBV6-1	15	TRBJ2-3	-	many	TGTGCCAGCAGTGAACCCCAGGGAGTGGCAGATACGCAGTATTTT	CASSEPQGVADTQYF
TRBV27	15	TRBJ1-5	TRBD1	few	TGTGCCAGCAGTTTACAGCAGGGGGTCGGTCAGCCCCAGCATTTT	CASSLQQGVGQPQHF
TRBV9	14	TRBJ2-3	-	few	TGTGCCGGCAGCGCCGGACTGGGCACAGATACGCAGTATTTT	CAGSAGLGTDTQYF
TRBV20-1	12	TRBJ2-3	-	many	TGCAGTGCTAGCCGGGACTCCAAGGCGCAGTATTTT	CSASRDSKAQYF
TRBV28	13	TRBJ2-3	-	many	TGTGCCAGCAGGGGGGACACACCAATTACGCAGTATTTT	CASRGDTPITQYF
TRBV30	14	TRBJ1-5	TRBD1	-	TGTGCCTGGACGAGACAGGGGGCAGGGCAGCCCCAGCATTTT	CAWTRQGAGQPQHF
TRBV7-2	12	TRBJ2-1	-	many	TGTGCCAGCAGCCCGAGGGTCGCTGAGCAGTTCTTC	CASSPRVAEQFF
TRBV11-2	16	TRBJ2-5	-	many	TGTGCCAGCAGCTTAGGAGCGGCTACCCGCCAGGAGACCCAGTACTTC	CASSLGAATRQETQYF
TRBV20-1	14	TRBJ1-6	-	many	TGCAGTGCTTCCAGGACGGGGCCAGATTCACCCCTCCACTTT	CSASRTGPDSPLHF
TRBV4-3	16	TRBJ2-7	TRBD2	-	TGCGCCAGCAGCCGACGTAGCGGGGGGACCTACAATGAGCAGTACTTC	CASSRRSGGTYNEQYF
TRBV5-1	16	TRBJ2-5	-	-	TGCACCAGCAGCCCGTTGATTCGATTATCGGGTGGGGAGCAGTACTTC	CTSSPLIRLSGGEQYF
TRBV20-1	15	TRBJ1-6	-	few	TGCAGTGCTAGAGACACGAGCTCCTATAATTCACCCCTCCACTTT	CSARDTSSYNSPLHF
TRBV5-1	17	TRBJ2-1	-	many	TGCGCCAGCAGCCACTTTAGAGCCAAAAGCTCCTACAATGAGCAGTTCTTC	CASSHFRAKSSYNEQFF
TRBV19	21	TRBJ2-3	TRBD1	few	TGTGCCAGTAGTATTCGGGACAGGGCCCACCGGCCATCTCCTAGCACAGATACGCAGTATTTT	CASSIRDRAHRPSPSTDTQYF
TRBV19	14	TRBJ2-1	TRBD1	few	TGTGCCAGTAGTCTACAGGGGGCGTTCGACGAGCAGTTCTTC	CASSLQGAFDEQFF
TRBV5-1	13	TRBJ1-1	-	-	TGCGCCAGCAGCTTGGCCGCAGGCCTCGAAGCTTTCTTT	CASSLAAGLEAFF
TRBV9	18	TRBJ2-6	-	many	TGTGCCAGCAGCGCTATGACAGGTCGGACCCCTGGGGCCAACGTCCTGACTTTC	CASSAMTGRTPGANVLTF
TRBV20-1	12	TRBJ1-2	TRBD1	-	TGCAGTGCTAACTCAGGGGGCTATGGCTACACCTTC	CSANSGGYGYTF
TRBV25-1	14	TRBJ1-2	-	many	TGTGCCAGCAGTACACTTATAAGCCTTTATGGCTACACCTTC	CASSTLISLYGYTF
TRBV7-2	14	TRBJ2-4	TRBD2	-	TGTGCCAGCAGCCTAGCGGGGGGGCTGGACATTCAGTACTTC	CASSLAGGLDIQYF